The clone carrying this T cell receptor (beta chain) was picked up one time. The antigen remains undetermined. As the CDR3 is not closed by the conserved phenylalanine or tryptophan, this likely results from a read error. Three rounds of nested PCR, following a modified ARM-PCR protocol, produced the TCRbeta library. MiXCR was run by TCRdb on the multiplex PCR reads, yielding one entry per CDR3 protein. The data show 85,000 to 130,000 distinct CDR3 sequences, with around three fifths seen just once and about 19% held by the top ten. Germline V gives CDR1 SEHNR, CDR2 FQNEAQ (reference sequence). The V and J ends lost 5 bases and 2 bases respectively, with 12 bases between them. There are 14 residues in the CDR3. This entry is derived from a study of tumor and adjacent non-tumor tissue in lung cancer. RNA was extracted from bulk tissue without any cell sorting. Distant lung tissue was collected more than 3 cm away from the tumor edge.

General observations from the study: Tumor tissue had significantly higher TCR diversity than normal lung.

The sequence derives from a man aged 25 to 45 with non-small cell lung cancer. Sequenced material: distant non-tumor lung tissue. The rearrangement uses TRBV7-9 and TRBJ1-2; no clear D gene. The CDR3 is CASSHIMENYGYTI. The CDR3 DNA is TGTGCCAGCAGCCATATAATGGAGAACTATGGCTACACCATC.